These T cell receptor beta chains were read from a single sample in a study of patients and donors after allogeneic stem cell transplantation. Each CDR3 protein is one row after TCRdb ran MiXCR on the RT-PCR reads. This sample yields about a million distinct CDR3 sequences, of which about a sixth are seen a single time; 5.5% to 6.5% belongs to the top ten. The sample taken for sequencing was blood, either unsorted or a sorted T cell fraction (not recorded which). The receptors come from a human donor who was either an allogeneic HSCT recipient or a stem cell or donor lymphocyte infusion donor (not recorded which). It is not recorded whose cells these are; they may come from a transplant donor. Both conserved end residues are part of each CDR3. The D gene is left open where the match is weak. Size values are once, few and many counts, or a class for expanded clones, and some rows have none.

once	TRBJ2-3	TRBV29-1	-	TGCAGCGGACAGCAATACACAGATACGCAGTATTTT	CSGQQYTDTQYF
many	TRBJ2-1	TRBV4-2	-	TGTGCCAGCAGCCAAGATACGTCGGACTCTGACAATGAGCAGTTCTTC	CASSQDTSDSDNEQFF
-	TRBJ2-1	TRBV29-1	TRBD2	TGCAGCGTTACCGGGACTAGAGGCAATGAGCAGTTCTTC	CSVTGTRGNEQFF
-	TRBJ2-1	TRBV12-3/TRBV12-4	-	TGTGCCAGCAGTTTTCCGGCTAGCCTATCCTACAATGAGCAGTTCTTC	CASSFPASLSYNEQFF
-	TRBJ2-3	TRBV4-2	-	TGTGCCAGCAGCCAAGACCGGGGGGCTGGATCAGATACGCAGTATTTT	CASSQDRGAGSDTQYF
-	TRBJ2-7	TRBV7-6	TRBD2	TGTGCCAGCAGCAATCCAGCGGGAGGGAGTGAGCAGTACTTC	CASSNPAGGSEQYF
-	TRBJ2-1	TRBV9	TRBD2	TGTGCCAGCAGCGGACAGCGGGAGCTCACCTACAATGAGCAGTTCTTC	CASSGQRELTYNEQFF
few	TRBJ2-3	TRBV5-1	-	TGCGCCAGCAGCTTGGTAACTAGCACAGATACGCAGTATTTT	CASSLVTSTDTQYF
few	TRBJ2-5	TRBV6-2/TRBV6-3	-	TGTGCCAGCAGGCGGCAGCCAGAGCAAGAGACCCAGTACTTC	CASRRQPEQETQYF
few	TRBJ2-2	TRBV7-6	TRBD1	TGTGCCAGCAGCTTAGGACAGGGCGAGAACACCGGGGAGCTGTTTTTT	CASSLGQGENTGELFF
few	TRBJ2-1	TRBV5-1	TRBD1	TGCGCCAGCAGCTTACCGGGACAGGCCAATGAGCAGTTCTTC	CASSLPGQANEQFF
few	TRBJ2-5	TRBV20-1	-	TGCAGTGCTAGACCGGCAGCGAGAGAGACCCAGTACTTC	CSARPAARETQYF
many	TRBJ1-4	TRBV29-1	-	TGCAGCGTTGAAGAATTGGGTCGTGGAAAACTGTTTTTT	CSVEELGRGKLFF
-	TRBJ1-1	TRBV7-9	-	TGTGCCAGCAGCTTAACAACCCTTGACCGGGACGCTTTCTTT	CASSLTTLDRDAFF
few	TRBJ1-6	TRBV14	-	TGTGCCAGCAGCCAAGACAGGCGCCATTCACCCCTCCACTTT	CASSQDRRHSPLHF
few	TRBJ2-2	TRBV24-1	-	TGTGCCACCAGTGCTAACTCGAACACCGGGGAGCTGTTTTTT	CATSANSNTGELFF
-	TRBJ2-7	TRBV4-2	TRBD2	TGTGCCAGCAGCCCCCTCCCCCGGACTAGCTCCTCCTACGAGCAGTACTTC	CASSPLPRTSSSYEQYF
few	TRBJ2-1	TRBV20-1	TRBD1	TGCAGTGCTAGACTAGGGGGCGATGAGCAGTTCTTC	CSARLGGDEQFF
few	TRBJ1-1	TRBV18	-	TGTGCCAGCTCACCTACTCGACCCAACACTGAAGCTTTCTTT	CASSPTRPNTEAFF
many	TRBJ2-1	TRBV10-3	TRBD2	TGTGCCATAAGCACTAGCGGACTATACAATGAGCAGTTCTTC	CAISTSGLYNEQFF
few	TRBJ2-2	TRBV6-2/TRBV6-3	-	TGTGCCAGCAGTTACTCGATCTCGCTAACCGGGGAGCTGTTTTTT	CASSYSISLTGELFF
-	TRBJ1-5	TRBV20-1	-	TGCAGTGCCATACTCACAGGGAATCAGCCCCAGCATTTT	CSAILTGNQPQHF